The present entry profiles one T cell receptor beta chain with its context. This specimen comes from a study of blood T cells in healthy people across ages. The overall study: When template switching was applied, about one barcoded beta molecule was captured per two T cells.

A second PCR, run for about 7 to 12 cycles, used a sample-barcoded 5' primer plus a J-beta primer mix. Each CDR3 protein is one row after TCRdb ran MiXCR on the 5' RACE reads. The sample shows around 1.5 million distinct CDR3 sequences, approximately 40% of them seen only once. Ranging in age from roughly 6 to 95, the donors were healthy Caucasian individuals from Russia. PBMCs, at least 6 million per sample, were isolated. The source material was blood. The sequence was collected from a young woman in good health.

The CDR3 here is CAWGHTGNTIYF. The CDR3 DNA reads TGTGCCTGGGGGCATACGGGTAACACCATATATTTT. V gene TRBV30 combines with J gene TRBJ1-3; the D is unclear. Germline CDR1 reads GTSNPN; CDR2 reads SVGIG (reference sequence). Trimming left V 5 bases short and J 7 bases short, with 12 bases between. This CDR3 contains 12 residues.